This TCR beta chain was captured by sequencing in a study of blood T cell repertoires in COVID-19. On the study more broadly: Samples taken during acute and convalescent COVID-19 were collected in the United States, Italy and Spain. T cells, B-cell-depleted T cells, or PBMCs supplied cDNA or gDNA.

V was pared by 4 bases and J by 7 bases, with 14 bases between. This CDR3 has 14 residues. Germline V lookup: CDR1 LNHDA, CDR2 SQIVND (reference sequence). Data came from immunoSEQ multiplex PCR; TCRdb stores just in-frame clones and leaves some out. The sample contains roughly 100,000 clones, about 85% of which appear only once. The sequence derives from a man aged 45-65 years in a cohort sampled during active COVID-19. The chain couples TRBV19 to TRBJ1-5, with D unclear. Material for sequencing was peripheral blood. The DNA of the CDR3 is TGTGCCAGTAGTACGGCGGGGTCTCGGCAGCCCCAGCATTTT. Translating it yields CASSTAGSRQPQHF.